This T cell receptor beta chain was observed in a study of blood T cell repertoires in COVID-19. Study summary: PBMCs, B-cell-depleted T cells, or T cells provided the cDNA or gDNA that made up the material.

Individuals aged roughly 18 to 95 years were recruited from about two dozen US areas. Trimming cost V 5 bases and J 2 bases; bases outside gene matches: 2. This CDR3 spans 16 amino acids. Germline V lookup: CDR1 LNHNV, CDR2 YYDKDF (reference sequence). TCRdb's copy holds only in-frame clones and misses some; the assay was immunoSEQ multiplex PCR. The sample lists approximately 440,000 clones; 90% were seen once. The chain links TRBV15 to TRBJ2-3; 15 positions agree with TRBD2. This TCR was sampled from a young man who had recovered from COVID-19. What was sequenced was PBMCs or T cells enriched from blood (not recorded which). The chain's CDR3 is CATSGTSGGFTDTQYF. The DNA for the CDR3 is TGTGCCACCAGCGGGACTAGCGGGGGGTTCACAGATACGCAGTATTTT.